A selection of T cell receptor beta chains follows, all from one sample in a study of cytomegalovirus exposure and HLA in healthy donors. Only in-frame clones appear in the TCRdb table, and some are missing; sequencing was by immunoSEQ multiplex PCR. The sample shows about 110,000 clones, roughly two thirds of them seen only once. The sample was PBMCs. The receptors come from a man in his forties in good health and CMV-seronegative. Each CDR3 is given with its conserved first and last residue. A D gene is named only where the DNA matches it firmly. Size tells how often a clone was seen (once, few, many) or the class of an expanded clone, and some rows leave it out.

CDR3aa	CDR3nt	v_gene	j_gene	d_gene	abundance
CASSRSQGATGNEQFF	TGTGCCAGCAGCCGATCGCAGGGGGCGACAGGGAATGAGCAGTTCTTC	TRBV11-2	TRBJ2-1	TRBD1	.
CASSMGTLRAGELFF	TGTGCCAGCAGCATGGGGACTCTTAGAGCCGGGGAGCTGTTTTTT	TRBV28	TRBJ2-2	.	once
CASKGPRNENEQFF	TGTGCCAGCAAGGGGCCCCGGAACGAAAATGAGCAGTTCTTC	TRBV27	TRBJ2-1	.	.
CASSAGNVNTEAFF	TGTGCCAGCAGTGCAGGGAACGTTAACACTGAAGCTTTCTTT	TRBV2	TRBJ1-1	.	few
CASSLGLASHEQYF	TGTGCCAGCAGTTTAGGCCTAGCGAGTCACGAGCAGTACTTC	TRBV27	TRBJ2-7	.	.
CASKAGLAVQETQYF	TGTGCCAGCAAGGCGGGACTAGCGGTTCAAGAGACCCAGTACTTC	TRBV5-4	TRBJ2-5	TRBD2	.
CSVRASGSTDTQYF	TGCAGCGTCCGAGCTAGCGGATCCACAGATACGCAGTATTTT	TRBV29-1	TRBJ2-3	TRBD2	few
CASSLAGGPETQYF	TGTGCCAGCAGCCTAGCGGGGGGGCCGGAGACCCAGTACTTC	TRBV5-4	TRBJ2-5	TRBD2	.
CASSHRGLNTEAFF	TGTGCCAGCAGTCACCGGGGTTTGAACACTGAAGCTTTCTTT	TRBV7-8	TRBJ1-1	.	.
CASGGRGTPLEAFF	TGTGCTAGTGGAGGGAGGGGCACCCCACTGGAAGCTTTCTTT	TRBV12-5	TRBJ1-1	.	.
CASSSGQGTGANVLTF	TGTGCCAGCAGCTCGGGACAGGGGACTGGGGCCAACGTCCTGACTTTC	TRBV7-2	TRBJ2-6	TRBD1	few